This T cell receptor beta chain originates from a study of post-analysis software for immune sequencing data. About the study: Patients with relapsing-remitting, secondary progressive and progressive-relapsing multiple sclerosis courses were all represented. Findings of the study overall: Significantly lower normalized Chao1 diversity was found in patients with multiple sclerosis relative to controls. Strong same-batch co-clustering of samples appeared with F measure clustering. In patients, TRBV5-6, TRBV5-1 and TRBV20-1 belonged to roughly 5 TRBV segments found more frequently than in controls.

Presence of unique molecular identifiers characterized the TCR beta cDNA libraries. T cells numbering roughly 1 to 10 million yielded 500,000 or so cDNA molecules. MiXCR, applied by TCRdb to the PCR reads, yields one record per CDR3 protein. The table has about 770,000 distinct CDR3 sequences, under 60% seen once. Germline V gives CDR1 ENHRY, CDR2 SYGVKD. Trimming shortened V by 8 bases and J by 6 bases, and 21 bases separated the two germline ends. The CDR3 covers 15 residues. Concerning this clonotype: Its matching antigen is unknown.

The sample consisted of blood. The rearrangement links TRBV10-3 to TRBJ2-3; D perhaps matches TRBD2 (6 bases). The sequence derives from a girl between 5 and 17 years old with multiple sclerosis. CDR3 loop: CAILLTIGGRDTQYF. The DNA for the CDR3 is TGTGCCATCCTCTTGACTATCGGGGGTCGGGATACGCAGTATTTT.